Listed here are 32 T cell receptor beta chains from one sample, sequenced in a study of OX40 agonist ivuxolimab in advanced cancers. Using immunoSEQ multiplex PCR, the repertoire was profiled, and TCRdb retains in-frame clones only, with some absent. The top ten hold about 0.8% of the sample, which has under 100,000 clones, around 78% seen once. Source: CD4+ or CD8+ T cells sorted from blood, taken in a trial of the OX40 agonist ivuxolimab. Receptors were obtained from an adult with an advanced solid tumor such as melanoma, head and neck, liver or kidney cancer.

The chain has TRBV5-6 and TRBJ1-1; 9 nucleotides match TRBD1. The trim removed 5 bases at V and 5 bases at J, leaving 13 bases unmatched. CDR1 and CDR2 (germline): SGHDT, YYEEEE. The CDR3 length is 16 residues. The CDR3: CASSADTGTGWTEAFF. In nucleotides, the CDR3 is TGTGCCAGCAGTGCTGATACCGGGACAGGGTGGACTGAAGCTTTCTTT.

The CDR3 bases are TGCGCCAGCAGCCCTGACCGAAGCTCCTACGAGCAGTACTTC. This encodes CASSPDRSSYEQYF. The chain has TRBV5-1 and TRBJ2-7; no clear D. CDR3 length: 14 amino acids. The germline V gene encodes CDR1 SGHRS and CDR2 YFSETQ. V lost 4 bases and J 0 bases, leaving 11 bases between the germline ends.

This clone has a handful of counts. This chain uses TRBV2 with TRBJ2-3; D may be TRBD1 or TRBD2 (5 bases each). This CDR3 is built from 14 residues. The germline V gene encodes CDR1 SNHLY and CDR2 FYNNEI. V was trimmed by 6 bases and J by 2 bases, leaving 12 bases between them. The CDR3 region is CASSQLGPTDTQYF. In nucleotides, the CDR3 is TGTGCCAGCAGCCAGTTGGGACCCACAGATACGCAGTATTTT.

This clone was recorded once. The chain combines TRBV5-5 with TRBJ2-5, with a weak D call TRBD2 (6 bases). The V gene lost 1 base and the J gene lost 0 bases, with 7 bases spanning the gap. This CDR3 contains 14 residues. The germline gives CDR1 SGHKS, CDR2 YYEKEE (reference sequence). The CDR3 DNA sequence: TGTGCCAGCAGCTTGTCGGGAGACCAAGAGACCCAGTACTTC. This gives the protein CASSLSGDQETQYF.

V and J are TRBV18 and TRBJ1-6, with 9 bases identical to TRBD1. The ends lost 2 bases at V and 4 bases at J; junction bases unmatched: 3. CDR3 length: 16 residues. Germline CDR1 is KGHSH and CDR2 is LQKENI. The DNA of the CDR3 is TGTGCCAGCTCACCAACGGGGACAGGGTATAATTCACCCCTCCACTTT. Its protein is CASSPTGTGYNSPLHF.

In its sample, this clone was seen a few times. The rearrangement links TRBV30 to TRBJ1-5; unclear D gene. The V gene's germline CDR1 is GTSNPN and CDR2 SVGIG (reference sequence). The CDR3 loop spans 15 amino acids. V lost 1 base to trimming and J lost 0 bases, with 10 bases between them. CDR3 bases: TGTGCCTGGAGTGCGGGGATGGGTAGCAATCAGCCCCAGCATTTT. Residues: CAWSAGMGSNQPQHF.

The chain employs TRBV7-2 and TRBJ1-2; perhaps TRBD1 as D (6 bases). Trimming removed 5 bases at V and 12 bases at J, with 22 bases between. Germline CDR1 SGHTA, CDR2 FQGNSA. The CDR3 spans 14 residues. The CDR3 reads CASSLSRQGPRNTF. DNA for the CDR3: TGTGCCAGCAGCCTGAGCCGGCAGGGGCCCAGGAACACCTTC.

This chain connects TRBV2 to TRBJ2-3; D gene uncertain. Germline-derived CDR1 and CDR2 are SNHLY and FYNNEI. V lost 4 bases, J lost 2 bases, and 10 bases lay in between. CDR3 length equals 14 residues. This CDR3 is CASSGLHYTDTQYF. In DNA form, the CDR3 reads TGTGCCAGCAGTGGACTGCACTACACAGATACGCAGTATTTT.

This clone showed up just once. CDR3 in amino acids: CASSLGTFPYEQYF. Written as DNA, the CDR3 is TGCGCCAGCAGCTTGGGGACGTTCCCCTACGAGCAGTACTTC. The chain is built from TRBV5-1 and TRBJ2-7; no definite D call. Germline CDR1 and CDR2: SGHRS and YFSETQ. Trimming removed 0 bases from V and 2 bases from J, with 9 bases in between. The CDR3 runs 14 residues.

The V and J genes are TRBV12-2 and TRBJ2-7; the table names TRBD1, a call not compared with the DNA. TRBV12-2 is a pseudogene locus. This CDR3 contains 17 residues. CDR3 sequence (DNA): TGTGCAAGTCGCTTAGAAGATTGGTCAGAAAGCTCCTACGAGCAGTACTTC. This codes for CASRLEDWSESSYEQYF.

The table lists this clone with a count of one. J is TRBJ1-2 and V is TRBV5-6, with D unresolved. V was cut by 3 bases and J by 4 bases, with 7 bases left in between. Germline-derived CDR1 and CDR2 are SGHDT and YYEEEE. This CDR3 has 12 residues. CDR3 DNA sequence: TGTGCCAGCAGCTGGGCGGCCTATGGCTACACCTTC. It specifies CASSWAAYGYTF. The full variable domain, with the rest looked up from reference TRBV5-6 and TRBJ1-2, is DAGVTQSPTHLIKTRGQQVTLRCSPKSGHDTVSWYQQALGQGPQFIFQYYEEEERQRGNFPDRFSGHQFPNYSSELNVNALLLGDSALYLCASSWAAYGYTFGSGTRLTVV.

J is TRBJ2-3 and V is TRBV5-8; 8 bases map to TRBD1. Losses at the gene ends were 1 base for V and 3 bases for J; bases not matched to a gene: 7. Germline lookup yields CDR1 SGHTS and CDR2 YDEGEE. The CDR3 has 16 residues. Here the CDR3 DNA reads TGTGCCAGCAGCTTGTGGCCGGGACAGGTGACAGATACGCAGTATTTT. Translation gives CASSLWPGQVTDTQYF.

The J gene is TRBJ2-2, the V gene TRBV7-6; 9 bases align to TRBD2. V shed 3 bases and J 6 bases; nucleotides not matched to a gene: 8. Per germline, CDR1 SGHVS and CDR2 FNYEAQ. CDR3 length equals 16 residues. The CDR3 sequence is CASSLGGTSISGELFF. CDR3 bases: TGTGCCAGCAGCTTGGGCGGGACTAGCATATCCGGGGAGCTGTTTTTT.

In DNA form, the CDR3 reads TGCGCCAGGGTCTTGGCAGGGCTGACCTACGAGCAGTACTTC. Translated, it gives CARVLAGLTYEQYF. The chain carries TRBV10-1 and TRBJ2-7, with D tentatively TRBD1 (5 bases). The CDR3 spans 14 residues. The ends were cut back, 9 bases at V and 2 bases at J, with 17 bases in the middle. Germline CDR1 reads WNHNN; CDR2 reads SYGVQD (reference sequence).

The V call is TRBV7-5, the J call TRBJ2-2. TRBV7-5 has pseudogene status. The CDR3 is 14 residues long. In DNA, the CDR3 is TGTGCCAGAAGCTCCTCTGTGGGGACCGGGGAGCTGTTTTTT. Translated: CARSSSVGTGELFF.

The chain employs TRBV20-1 and TRBJ1-2; no reliable D call. Germline V gives CDR1 DFQATT, CDR2 SNEGSKA (reference sequence). The CDR3 has 11 residues. V lost 6 bases, J lost 2 bases, and 7 bases lay in between. Written as DNA, the CDR3 is TGCAGTGCGGGCTGGAACTATGGCTACACCTTC. Translated: CSAGWNYGYTF.

This clone was detected once. V usage is TRBV6-6 and J usage is TRBJ1-4; D is perhaps TRBD1 (5 bases). CDR3 length: 14 amino acids. V was shortened by 11 bases and J by 1 base, with 14 bases between the two germline ends. The germline V gene has CDR1 MNHNY and CDR2 SVGAGI (reference sequence). The CDR3 DNA follows: TGTGCCGGGTCACAGGACGGAACTAATGAAAAACTGTTTTTT. Translated: CAGSQDGTNEKLFF.

This clone has just a few counts. Other DNA sequences of this sample code for an identical CDR3. V is TRBV7-9 and J is TRBJ2-2; no clear D gene. Germline CDR1 reads SEHNR; CDR2 reads FQNEAQ (reference sequence). The CDR3 contains 11 residues. V was pared by 3 bases and J by 6 bases, with 2 bases between. For the CDR3, the DNA is TGTGCCAGCAGCTTCCCCGGGGAGCTGTTTTTT. Translation: CASSFPGELFF.

The CDR3 region is CASSQVFRRGADTEAFF. In DNA, the CDR3 is TGCGCCAGCAGCCAAGTCTTCAGACGGGGGGCTGACACTGAAGCTTTCTTT. The chain couples TRBV4-1 to TRBJ1-1; tentative D call: TRBD1 (6 bases). Deletions cut 1 base from V and 3 bases from J, with 18 bases between. Germline-derived CDR1 and CDR2 are MGHRA and YSYEKL. The CDR3 has 17 residues.

V gene TRBV19 combines with J gene TRBJ1-2; D remains unclear. This CDR3 comprises 13 residues. From germline, CDR1 is LNHDA and CDR2 SQIVND (reference sequence). V was trimmed by 6 bases and J by 4 bases, leaving 12 bases between them. The DNA of the CDR3 is TGTGCCAGTAGCTTAGGGCCAGTCTATGGCTACACCTTC. Its protein product is CASSLGPVYGYTF.

The chain uses TRBV7-9 and TRBJ2-1; tentative D call: TRBD1 (7 bases). Looked up from germline, CDR1 is SEHNR and CDR2 is FQNEAQ (reference sequence). The CDR3 spans 18 residues. Between the trimmed V and J ends, which lost 5 bases and 2 bases, there was a span of 22 bases. CDR3 in amino acids: CASSARGALSGTYNEQFF. Written as DNA, the CDR3 is TGTGCCAGCAGCGCCAGGGGGGCCCTCTCCGGCACCTACAATGAGCAGTTCTTC.

J is TRBJ1-5 and V is TRBV19, with no clear D. The germline gives CDR1 LNHDA, CDR2 SQIVND (reference sequence). V was shortened by 5 bases and J by 3 bases, with 5 bases between the two germline ends. CDR3 length: 12 amino acids. The CDR3 bases are TGTGCCAGTAGTCCCCACAATCAGCCCCAGCATTTT. Its protein product is CASSPHNQPQHF.

The chain combines TRBV29-1 with TRBJ2-1; the match to TRBD1 covers 8 bases. The CDR3 is 14 residues long. Germline V gene lookup returns CDR1 SQVTM and CDR2 ANQGSEA. Unmatched junction bases numbered 10, after V lost 7 bases and J lost 5 bases. The CDR3 DNA reads TGCAGCGGACAGGGGTTTCTCCACGACAATGAGCAGTTCTTC. This translates into CSGQGFLHDNEQFF.

This clone appeared once. The J gene is TRBJ1-1, the V gene TRBV9; the D is unclear. Trimming took 0 bases from V and 1 from J, leaving 10 bases between them. Germline V lookup: CDR1 SGDLS, CDR2 YYNGEE. The CDR3 totals 15 residues. This CDR3 is CASSVGGLGNTEAFF. The CDR3 region has the DNA TGTGCCAGCAGCGTAGGAGGGTTGGGGAACACTGAAGCTTTCTTT.

This chain uses TRBV18 with TRBJ2-2; D not certain. Trimming took 0 bases from V and 4 from J, leaving 3 bases between them. Per the germline V gene, CDR1 is KGHSH and CDR2 is LQKENI. This CDR3 has 13 residues. CDR3 sequence reads: CASSPPSTGELFF. The CDR3 DNA is TGTGCCAGCTCACCACCTAGCACCGGGGAGCTGTTTTTT.

This clone was seen a handful of times. The chain is built from TRBV6-1 and TRBJ1-2; TRBD1 aligns across 8 bases. Trimming cost V 10 bases and J 0 bases; bases outside gene matches: 1. This CDR3 contains 12 residues. The germline V gene has CDR1 MNHNS and CDR2 SASEGT. DNA of the CDR3: TGTGCCATGGGACAGGCTAACTATGGCTACACCTTC. Residues: CAMGQANYGYTF.

The chain is built from TRBV19 and TRBJ1-3; D gene ambiguous. Germline lookup yields CDR1 LNHDA and CDR2 SQIVND (reference sequence). Trimming shortened V by 6 bases and J by 0 bases, and 9 bases separated the two germline ends. The CDR3 is made up of 14 amino acids. CDR3 in DNA: TGTGCCAGTAGACCCGGGTTCTCTGGAAACACCATATATTTT. Translated: CASRPGFSGNTIYF.

The V gene is TRBV7-3, the J gene TRBJ1-1; D is undetermined. This CDR3 spans 14 amino acids. Germline V CDR1 and CDR2: SGHTA, FQGTGA. Trimming shortened V by 3 bases and J by 1 base, and 9 bases separated the two germline ends. In DNA, the CDR3 is TGTGCCAGCAGCTTCGGACTTTCGAACACTGAAGCTTTCTTT. It is translated as CASSFGLSNTEAFF.

CDR3 residues: CASSLTFNQPQHF. Here the CDR3 DNA reads TGTGCCAGCAGCTTAACTTTCAATCAGCCCCAGCATTTT. The chain is built from TRBV11-1 and TRBJ1-5; D remains unclear. The germline CDR1 and CDR2 sequences are SGHAT and FQDESV (reference sequence). Trimming cost V 2 bases and J 3 bases, with 5 bases left between them. There are 13 residues in the CDR3.

The V call is TRBV9, the J call TRBJ1-6; TRBD1 matches 7 bases. The V and J ends lost 3 bases and 8 bases, in that order; junction bases with no gene match: 14. CDR1 is SGDLS, CDR2 YYNGEE, per germline. The CDR3 is 17 amino acids. The CDR3 sequence is CASSGTTGVFTDSPLHF. DNA of the CDR3: TGTGCCAGCAGCGGGACCACAGGGGTCTTTACGGATTCACCCCTCCACTTT.

J is TRBJ1-4 and V is TRBV4-3; TRBD1 aligns across 7 bases. Germline CDR1 is LGHNA and CDR2 is YSLEER. The CDR3 extends over 16 amino acids. J lost 8 bases, V lost 4 bases, and 13 bases had no gene match. CDR3: CASSLQLQGEIEKLFF. For the CDR3, the DNA is TGCGCCAGCAGCCTCCAACTCCAGGGGGAGATAGAAAAACTGTTTTTT.

The V call is TRBV11-2, the J call TRBJ1-1; 7 nucleotides align to TRBD1. V lost 5 bases and J lost 5; bases outside the gene matches: 8. The germline gives CDR1 SGHAT, CDR2 FQNNGV. This CDR3 comprises 14 residues. CDR3 in DNA: TGTGCCAGCAGCCCTACAGGGGCTTGGACTGAAGCTTTCTTT. Amino acid sequence: CASSPTGAWTEAFF. Complete variable domain (other parts from reference TRBV11-2 and TRBJ1-1): EAGVAQSPRYKIIEKRQSVAFWCNPISGHATLYWYQQILGQGPKLLIQFQNNGVVDDSQLPKDRFSAERLKGVDSTLKIQPAKLEDSAVYLCASSPTGAWTEAFFGQGTRLTVV.